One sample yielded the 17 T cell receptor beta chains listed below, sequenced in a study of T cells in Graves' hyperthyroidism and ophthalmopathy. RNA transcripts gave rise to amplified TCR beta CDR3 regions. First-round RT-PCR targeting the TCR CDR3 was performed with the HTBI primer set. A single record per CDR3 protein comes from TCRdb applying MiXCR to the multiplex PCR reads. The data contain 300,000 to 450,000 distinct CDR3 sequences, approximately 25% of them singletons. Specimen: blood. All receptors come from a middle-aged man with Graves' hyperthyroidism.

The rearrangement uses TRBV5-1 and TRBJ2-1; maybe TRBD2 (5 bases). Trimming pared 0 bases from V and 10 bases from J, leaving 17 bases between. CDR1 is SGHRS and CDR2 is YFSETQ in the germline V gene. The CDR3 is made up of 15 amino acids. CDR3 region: CASSLAIGGSTEQFF. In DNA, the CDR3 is TGCGCCAGCAGCTTGGCCATTGGCGGGTCCACCGAGCAGTTCTTC.

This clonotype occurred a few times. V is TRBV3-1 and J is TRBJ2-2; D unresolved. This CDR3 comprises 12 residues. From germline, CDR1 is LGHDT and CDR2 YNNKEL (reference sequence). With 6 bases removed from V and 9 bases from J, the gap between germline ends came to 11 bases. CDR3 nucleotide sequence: TGTGCCAGCAGTAAGGGTCTCTGGGAGCTGTTTTTT. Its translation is CASSKGLWELFF.

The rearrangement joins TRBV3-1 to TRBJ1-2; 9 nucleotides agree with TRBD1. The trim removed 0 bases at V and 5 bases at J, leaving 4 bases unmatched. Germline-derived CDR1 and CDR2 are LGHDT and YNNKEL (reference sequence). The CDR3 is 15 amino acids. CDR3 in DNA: TGTGCCAGCAGCCAAGAGGGACAGGGAGCTTATGGCTACACCTTC. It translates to CASSQEGQGAYGYTF.

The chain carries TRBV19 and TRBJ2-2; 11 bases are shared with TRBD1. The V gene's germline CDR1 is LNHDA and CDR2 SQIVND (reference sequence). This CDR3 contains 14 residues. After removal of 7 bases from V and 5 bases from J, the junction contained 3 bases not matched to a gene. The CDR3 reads CASTGTGGTGELFF. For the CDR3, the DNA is TGTGCCAGTACCGGGACAGGGGGGACCGGGGAGCTGTTTTTT.

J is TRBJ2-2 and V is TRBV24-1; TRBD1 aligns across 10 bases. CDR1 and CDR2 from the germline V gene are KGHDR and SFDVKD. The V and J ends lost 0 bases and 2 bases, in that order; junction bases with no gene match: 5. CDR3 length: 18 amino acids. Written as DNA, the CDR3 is TGTGCCACCAGTGATTTGCTAGGGGACAGGGGAAACACCGGGGAGCTGTTTTTT. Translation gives CATSDLLGDRGNTGELFF.

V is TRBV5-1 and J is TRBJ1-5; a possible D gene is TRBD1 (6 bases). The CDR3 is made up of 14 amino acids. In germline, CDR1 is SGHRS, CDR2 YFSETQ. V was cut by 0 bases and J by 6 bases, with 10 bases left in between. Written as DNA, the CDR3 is TGCGCCAGCAGCTTGGCAGGGGACCGTCAGCCCCAGCATTTT. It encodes CASSLAGDRQPQHF. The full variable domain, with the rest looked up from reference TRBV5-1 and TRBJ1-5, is KAGVTQTPRYLIKTRGQQVTLSCSPISGHRSVSWYQQTPGQGLQFLFEYFSETQRNKGNFPGRFSGRQFSNSRSEMNVSTLELGDSALYLCASSLAGDRQPQHFGDGTRLSIL.

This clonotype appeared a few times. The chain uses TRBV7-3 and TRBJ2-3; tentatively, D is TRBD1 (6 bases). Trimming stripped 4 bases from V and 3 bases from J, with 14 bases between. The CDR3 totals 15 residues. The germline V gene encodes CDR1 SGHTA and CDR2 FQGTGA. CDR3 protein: CASSSTGIGTDTQYF. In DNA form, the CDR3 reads TGTGCCAGCAGCTCAACAGGGATCGGGACAGATACGCAGTATTTT.

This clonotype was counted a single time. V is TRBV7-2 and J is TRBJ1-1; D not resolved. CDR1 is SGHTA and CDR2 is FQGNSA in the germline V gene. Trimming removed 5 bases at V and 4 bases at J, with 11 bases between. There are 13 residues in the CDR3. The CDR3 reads CASSLQVATEAFF. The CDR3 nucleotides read TGTGCCAGCAGCCTCCAAGTCGCCACTGAAGCTTTCTTT.

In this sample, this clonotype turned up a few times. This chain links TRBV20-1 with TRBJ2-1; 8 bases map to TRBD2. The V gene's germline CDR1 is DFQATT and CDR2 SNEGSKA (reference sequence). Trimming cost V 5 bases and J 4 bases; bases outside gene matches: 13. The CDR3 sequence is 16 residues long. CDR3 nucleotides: TGCAGTGCTGGTCGGTTAGCGGGAAAGGTGTACAATGAGCAGTTCTTC. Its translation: CSAGRLAGKVYNEQFF.

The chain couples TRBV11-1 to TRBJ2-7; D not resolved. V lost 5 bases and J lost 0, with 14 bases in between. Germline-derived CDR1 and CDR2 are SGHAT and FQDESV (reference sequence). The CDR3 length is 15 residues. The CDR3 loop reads CASSPGPDGSYEQYF. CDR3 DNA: TGTGCCAGCAGCCCCGGCCCGGACGGCTCCTACGAGCAGTACTTC.

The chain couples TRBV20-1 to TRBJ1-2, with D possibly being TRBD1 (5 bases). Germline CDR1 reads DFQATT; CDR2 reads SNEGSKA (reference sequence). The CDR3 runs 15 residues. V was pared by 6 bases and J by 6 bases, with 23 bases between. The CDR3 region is CSALQKGSGKNGYTF. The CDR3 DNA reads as TGCAGTGCCCTCCAAAAGGGGTCAGGAAAAAATGGCTACACCTTC.

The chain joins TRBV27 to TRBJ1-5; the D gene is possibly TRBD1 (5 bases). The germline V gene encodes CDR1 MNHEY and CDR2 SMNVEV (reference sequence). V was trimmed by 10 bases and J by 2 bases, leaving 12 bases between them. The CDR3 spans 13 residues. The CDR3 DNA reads TGTGCCACCTCTACAGGCCGCAATCAGCCCCAGCATTTT. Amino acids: CATSTGRNQPQHF.

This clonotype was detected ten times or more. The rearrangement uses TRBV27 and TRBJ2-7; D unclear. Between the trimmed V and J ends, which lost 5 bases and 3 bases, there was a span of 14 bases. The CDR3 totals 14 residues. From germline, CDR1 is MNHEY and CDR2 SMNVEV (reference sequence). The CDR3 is CASSPHSGGYEQYF. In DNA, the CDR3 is TGTGCCAGCAGTCCACACAGTGGTGGCTACGAGCAGTACTTC.

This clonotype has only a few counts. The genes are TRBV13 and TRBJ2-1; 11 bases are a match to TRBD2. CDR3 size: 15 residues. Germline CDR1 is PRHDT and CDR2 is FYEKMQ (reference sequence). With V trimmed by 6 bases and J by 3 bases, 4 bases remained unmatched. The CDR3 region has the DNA TGTGCCAGCAGTTCTAGCGGGAGGTTCTACAATGAGCAGTTCTTC. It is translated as CASSSSGRFYNEQFF.

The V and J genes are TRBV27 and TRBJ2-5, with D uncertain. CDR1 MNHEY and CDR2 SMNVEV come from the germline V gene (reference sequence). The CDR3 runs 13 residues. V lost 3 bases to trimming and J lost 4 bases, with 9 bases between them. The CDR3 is CASSFGETETQYF. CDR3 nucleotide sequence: TGTGCCAGCAGTTTTGGGGAAACAGAGACCCAGTACTTC.

The DNA of the CDR3 is TGTGCCAGCAGGTGGGGCGGGAGGCAAGACTTTTTCTATGGCTACACCTTC. Encoded protein: CASRWGGRQDFFYGYTF. This chain uses TRBV6-1 with TRBJ1-2; tentatively, D is TRBD1 (5 bases). In germline, CDR1 is MNHNS, CDR2 SASEGT. V was shortened by 6 bases and J by 4 bases, with 24 bases between the two germline ends. The CDR3 runs to 17 residues.

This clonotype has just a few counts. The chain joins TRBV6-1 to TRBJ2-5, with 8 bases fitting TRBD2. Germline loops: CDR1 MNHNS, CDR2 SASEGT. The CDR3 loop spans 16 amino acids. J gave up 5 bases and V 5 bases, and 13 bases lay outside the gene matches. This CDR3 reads CASSRSGGARDETQYF. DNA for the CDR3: TGTGCCAGCAGTCGCTCGGGGGGGGCGCGAGATGAGACCCAGTACTTC.